The present T cell receptor (beta chain) was sequenced within a study of tumor-infiltrating lymphocytes in localized non-small cell lung cancer. The assay was immunoSEQ multiplex PCR, and TCRdb's table has in-frame clones only and misses some. This sample yields about 12,000 clones, of which around 86% are seen a single time; approximately 8.9% belongs to the top ten. From germline, CDR1 is KGHSH and CDR2 LQKENI. J was trimmed by 4 bases and V by 3 bases; bases with no gene match: 8. The CDR3 totals 15 residues. The TCR comes from a human donor with non-small cell lung cancer. The chain couples TRBV18 to TRBJ1-2; the match to TRBD1 covers 7 bases. Sequenced material: lung tumor tissue. CDR3 bases: TGTGCCAGCTCACCTCAGGGACAGTCGCCCTATGGCTACACCTTC. Translated: CASSPQGQSPYGYTF.